This TCR beta chain was profiled in a study of blood T cell repertoires in COVID-19. V was cut by 2 bases and J by 2 bases, with 13 bases left in between. CDR3 length: 15 residues. Germline V gives CDR1 SGHRS, CDR2 YFSETQ. Per the original methods: Reference gene primer amplification in the assay estimated nucleated cell counts. Sequenced by immunoSEQ multiplex PCR; TCRdb stores in-frame clones only, minus some. For V, J and clone size, that table is used; D and trimming come from the DNA. The data show about 220,000 clones, less than 85% seen once. Input material: peripheral blood. The chain carries TRBV5-1 and TRBJ2-5; D call uncertain. This receptor was taken from a woman older than 75 with acute or convalescent COVID-19. CDR3 amino acids: CASSFPSGQQETQYF. Here the CDR3 DNA reads TGCGCCAGCAGCTTCCCATCGGGTCAACAAGAGACCCAGTACTTC.